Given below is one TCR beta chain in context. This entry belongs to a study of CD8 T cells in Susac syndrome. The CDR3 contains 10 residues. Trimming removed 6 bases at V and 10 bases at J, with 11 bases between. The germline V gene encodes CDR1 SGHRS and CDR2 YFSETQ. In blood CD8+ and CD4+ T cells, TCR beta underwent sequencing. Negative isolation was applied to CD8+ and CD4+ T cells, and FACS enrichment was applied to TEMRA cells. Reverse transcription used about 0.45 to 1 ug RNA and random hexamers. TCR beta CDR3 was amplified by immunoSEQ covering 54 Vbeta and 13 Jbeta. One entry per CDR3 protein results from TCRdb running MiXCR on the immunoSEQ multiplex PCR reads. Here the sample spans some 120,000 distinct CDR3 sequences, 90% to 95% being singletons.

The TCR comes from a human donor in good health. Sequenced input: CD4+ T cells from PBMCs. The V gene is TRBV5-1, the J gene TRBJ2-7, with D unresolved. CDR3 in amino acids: CASNPSLQYF. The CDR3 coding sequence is TGCGCCAGCAATCCCAGTTTACAGTACTTC.